This T cell receptor (beta chain) appears in the sequencing data of a study of OX40 agonist ivuxolimab in advanced cancers. Study-level background: Ivuxolimab was a fully human IgG2 agonistic monoclonal antibody targeting the costimulatory receptor OX40 (CD134). Of the roughly 52 dose-escalation patients, hepatocellular carcinoma was present in approximately 20, melanoma in some 15, renal cell carcinoma in 9 and head and neck cancer in 9. The dose-escalation cohort was roughly 83% male with a mean age of approximately 59 years, ranging from roughly 23 to 90. The paper describes the monotherapy dose-escalation part (N = 52 patients) of the phase I trial of ivuxolimab. Intravenous ivuxolimab was administered to patients every 2 weeks at six dose levels: 0.01, 0.1, 0.3, 1.5, 3 and 10 mg/kg. The point of sequencing TCRbeta in the periphery was to test whether ivuxolimab changed TCR sequence diversity and drove clonal T-cell expansion. Prior anti-PD-1, anti-PD-L1 or anti-CTLA-4 therapy was permitted, and 40% to 50% of dose-escalation patients had received checkpoint inhibitors. Partial responses were achieved by three dose-escalation patients, of whom one had hepatocellular carcinoma and two had cutaneous melanoma.

Patients with a history of autoimmune disease or receiving systemic immunosuppression were excluded from the trial. In every dose cohort, peripheral blood was drawn for TCR sequencing at baseline, cycle 4 day 1, and cycle 7 day 1. Samples came from an open-label, multicenter, first-in-human phase I dose-escalation trial of ivuxolimab. Adults with locally advanced or metastatic head and neck squamous cell, hepatocellular, melanoma or renal cell carcinoma were enrolled in the trial. Before TCR sequencing, CD4+ and CD8+ T cells were separately sorted from peripheral blood. The CDR3 numbers 13 residues from cysteine through phenylalanine. The CDR3 DNA has 39 bases and is translated from base 1. Cut back by 8 bases and 1 base, the V and J ends lie 11 bases apart. General conclusions and limits of the study: Low levels of normalized T-cell clonal expansion were also seen in some patients who did not respond. Which antigens the clonally expanded peripheral T cells were specific for was not determined. After ivuxolimab, CD8+ T cells had more expanded clones than CD4+ T cells on average. Clonal expansion of both CD4+ and CD8+ blood T cells was observed from baseline to week 6 at doses 0.1 to 3.0 mg/kg. In partial responders in the 0.1-3.0 mg/kg groups, normalized peripheral clonal expansion was found to be among the lowest, especially among CD8+ T cells.

To sequence the TCRbeta CDR3 region, genomic DNA was isolated from the sorted cells. The immunoSEQ Assay was used to sequence the TCRbeta CDR3 regions. TCRdb took over this immuneACCESS table, retaining in-frame rearrangements with V and J assigned. Such tables are incomplete; in checked studies, under half of the missing clones stem from an unresolved V gene, and the remainder is unexplained. This sample has about 69,000 clones in its table, and about three quarters of those were observed once. The top ten clonotypes cover approximately 2.5% of the sample. Regarding this clone: Its antigen is not yet known. The record has no base qualities; no much larger clone is one base away.

The TCR was taken from an adult with an advanced solid tumor such as melanoma, head and neck, liver or kidney cancer. Recombination connected TRBV23-1 to TRBJ2-5; the D region may be TRBD1 or TRBD2, each matching 5 bases equally. TRBV23-1 is annotated as an ORF whose role is uncertain. The sequences come from CD4+ or CD8+ T cells sorted from blood, collected in a trial of the OX40 agonist ivuxolimab. At the DNA level, the sequence is TGCGCCAGCCCCCCAGGGACCCAAGAGACCCAGTACTTC. Its translation reads: CASPPGTQETQYF.